A selection of T cell receptor beta chains follows, all from one sample in a study of siplizumab effects on memory and regulatory T cells. The repertoire was sequenced with immunoSEQ multiplex PCR; TCRdb's copy has only in-frame clones and lacks some. Altogether around 100,000 clones are present, about 90% being singletons, with the ten largest covering 0.65% to 0.8%. Material: Tregs sorted from blood. These receptors were obtained from a human donor in good health. The CDR3 runs from the conserved cysteine through the conserved F or W. D genes are given only for firm matches. Rows give clone size only sometimes, using once, few, many, or a class for an expanded clone.

j_call v_call clone_size d_call cdr3_nt cdr3_aa
TRBJ1-2 TRBV19 - - TGTGCCAGCGCGATCGTGGGTAAAGGCTATGGCTACACCTTC CASAIVGKGYGYTF
TRBJ2-3 TRBV15 - TRBD1 TGTGCCACCAGCAGAGATGTGGGACAGAGAAGCACAGATACGCAGTATTTT CATSRDVGQRSTDTQYF
TRBJ1-2 TRBV5-1 - TRBD1 TGCGCCAGCAGTCCGGGACAGACTAACTATGGCTACACCTTC CASSPGQTNYGYTF
TRBJ2-7 TRBV10-3 - - TGTGCCATCAGTGAGCCAATCCACTACGAGCAGTACTTC CAISEPIHYEQYF
TRBJ2-2 TRBV5-1 - TRBD1 TGCGCCAGCAGCTTGGTCAGTCCGAGGGGGCTTAACACCGGGGAGCTGTTTTTT CASSLVSPRGLNTGELFF
TRBJ2-1 TRBV4-2 - - TGTGCCAGCAGCCAAGATCGTTTTCTTGGGACAACCACCTACAATGAGCAGTTCTTC CASSQDRFLGTTTYNEQFF
TRBJ2-7 TRBV10-3 - TRBD2 TGTGCCAGCTCTAGCGGGACCTCCTACGAGCAGTACTTC CASSSGTSYEQYF
TRBJ1-4 TRBV10-3 - - TGTGCCATCAAAGGAGGGTTTAATGAAAAACTGTTTTTT CAIKGGFNEKLFF
TRBJ2-3 TRBV28 - TRBD2 TGTGCCAGCAGTTTCCCGACTAGCGGGAGTCGGGTGACAGATACGCAGTATTTT CASSFPTSGSRVTDTQYF
TRBJ1-1 TRBV19 - - TGTGCCAGTAGTCCTTTAGGGAACACTGAAGCTTTCTTT CASSPLGNTEAFF
TRBJ2-6 TRBV6-5 - - TGTGCCAGCAGAAGGACAGTGTCTGGGGCCAACGTCCTGACTTTC CASRRTVSGANVLTF
TRBJ2-2 TRBV7-9 - TRBD1 TGTGCCAGCAGCTATCCTCCCCGGACAGGAGAGAACACCGGGGAGCTGTTTTTT CASSYPPRTGENTGELFF
TRBJ2-7 TRBV27 - - TGTGCCAGCAGTTCAGGGAGATCCTACGAGCAGTACTTC CASSSGRSYEQYF
TRBJ2-3 TRBV7-3 - - TGTGCCAGCAGCTCATCAGTGTCAAATACGCAGTATTTT CASSSSVSNTQYF
TRBJ1-2 TRBV2 - - TGTGCCAGCAGTGTATACGGGCTTAACTATGGCTACACCTTC CASSVYGLNYGYTF
TRBJ2-5 TRBV28 - TRBD2 TGTGCCAGCAGTGGGGGACTAGCGGGAGGCATCAAGAGTACCCAGTACTTC CASSGGLAGGIKSTQYF
TRBJ2-5 TRBV6-1 once - TGTGCCAGCAACCAACCAGGCGTAGGGGCAGAGACCCAGTACTTC CASNQPGVGAETQYF
TRBJ2-5 TRBV5-1 - - TGCGCCAGCACCCAGGGGGGAGATGGGACCCAGTACTTC CASTQGGDGTQYF
TRBJ2-6 TRBV5-1 - - TGCGCCAGCAGCTTGTGGTGGGGTACTGGGGCCAACGTCCTGACTTTC CASSLWWGTGANVLTF
TRBJ1-2 TRBV5-1 - - TGCGCCAGCAGCTTTGGACAGACTAACTATGGCTACACCTTC CASSFGQTNYGYTF
TRBJ2-7 TRBV5-4 - - TGTGCCAGCAGCCAATCCGGGACTCTCTCCTACGAGCAGTACTTC CASSQSGTLSYEQYF
TRBJ2-7 TRBV28 - - TGTGCCAGCAGCCGTCCGGCCGGGACGCCTAAGGGCTACGAGCAGTACTTC CASSRPAGTPKGYEQYF
TRBJ2-3 TRBV28 - - TGTGCCAGCGAGCTATCTAGCACAGATACGCAGTATTTT CASELSSTDTQYF
TRBJ2-4 TRBV5-6 - - TGTGCCAGCAGCTTTCTCAGCGGACATAAAAACATTCAGTACTTC CASSFLSGHKNIQYF
TRBJ2-6 TRBV5-1 - TRBD1 TGCGCCAGCTCGTTTGTCGGACAGGGCTACTCTGGGGCCAACGTCCTGACTTTC CASSFVGQGYSGANVLTF
TRBJ2-5 TRBV7-9 - - TGTGCCAGCAGCCCTACACCCCCGGATCCTGCTAGGATGGGGGAGACCCAGTACTTC CASSPTPPDPARMGETQYF
TRBJ1-3 TRBV11-2 - TRBD1 TGTGCCAGCAGCTTGGGACAGGTCTCTGGAAACACCATATATTTT CASSLGQVSGNTIYF
TRBJ2-7 TRBV5-1 - - TGCGCCAGCACCGAGGGGACGAGAACCTACGAGCAGTACTTC CASTEGTRTYEQYF
TRBJ2-1 TRBV27 - - TGTGCCAGCAGTACCCGTCCGCCACCCAACAATGAGCAGTTCTTC CASSTRPPPNNEQFF
TRBJ1-1 TRBV5-4 - - TGTGCCAGCAGCCAACAATTTGGTGAAGCTTTCTTT CASSQQFGEAFF
TRBJ2-5 TRBV11-1 - TRBD1 TGTGCCAGCAGCTTAGATCCCCTGACAGGGGGAGAGACCCAGTACTTC CASSLDPLTGGETQYF
TRBJ1-1 TRBV2 - - TGTGCCAGCCTCGGGGCGTCCTATTACACAAAGATCGGCACTGAAGCTTTCTTT CASLGASYYTKIGTEAFF
TRBJ1-3 TRBV5-5 - TRBD1 TGTGCCAGCAGCCTACAGGGGGCAGGTGGAAACACCATATATTTT CASSLQGAGGNTIYF
TRBJ2-7 TRBV6-1 - - TGTGCCGGACGGACGTCCTACGAGCAGTACTTC CAGRTSYEQYF
TRBJ1-4 TRBV19 - - TGTGCCAGTAGTATGTCAATTTTGATGGCAGGGCGTGAAAAACTGTTTTTT CASSMSILMAGREKLFF
TRBJ1-6 TRBV19 - - TGTGCCAGTAGTATAGATCCTCGCTCCCTCCACTTT CASSIDPRSLHF
TRBJ2-5 TRBV21-1 - - TGTGCCAGCAGCAAAGAGGAAAGGTGGACGCTAGCGAGTGAGACCCAGTACTTC CASSKEERWTLASETQYF
TRBJ2-7 TRBV11-1 - - TGTGCCAGCAGCTTAGAATCGGGACGGGCAGTCGCCCGCTACGAGCAGTACTTC CASSLESGRAVARYEQYF
TRBJ2-7 TRBV28 once - TGTGCCAGCAGTCCCCTCAACTTCTACGAGCAGTACTTC CASSPLNFYEQYF